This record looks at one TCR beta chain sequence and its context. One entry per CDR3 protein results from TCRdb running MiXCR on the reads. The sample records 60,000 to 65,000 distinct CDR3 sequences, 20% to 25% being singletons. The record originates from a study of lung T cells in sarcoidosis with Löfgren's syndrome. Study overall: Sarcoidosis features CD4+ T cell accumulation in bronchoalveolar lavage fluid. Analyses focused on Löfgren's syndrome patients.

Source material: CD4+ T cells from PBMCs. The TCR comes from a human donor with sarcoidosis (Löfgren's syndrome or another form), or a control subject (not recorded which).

CDR3 loop: CASSPASGRVCEQFF. The CDR3 bases are TGTGCCAGCAGCCCGGCTAGCGGGAGGGTCTGTGAGCAGTTCTTC. V and J are TRBV4-2 and TRBJ2-1; 12 nucleotides align to TRBD2. The trim removed 4 bases at V and 9 bases at J, leaving 7 bases unmatched. In germline, CDR1 is LGHNA, CDR2 YNFKEQ. This CDR3 contains 15 residues.